A selection of T cell receptor beta chains follows, all from one sample in a study of technical replicates of blood from a handful of donors. Clones were read by immunoSEQ multiplex PCR, and TCRdb kept only the in-frame ones, dropping some. The sample yields approximately 88,000 clones, roughly 96% seen once. Sequences were obtained from T cells isolated from PBMCs. All receptors derive from a human donor in good health. CDR3s include the opening cysteine and the closing phenylalanine or tryptophan. The order of the fields is V gene, D gene, clone size, J gene, CDR3 DNA, CDR3 protein. The D gene is left open where the match is weak. Rows may omit the clone size; those that give it use once, few, many or a size class.

>TRBV5-4|TRBD2|-|TRBJ2-2
TGTGCCAGCAGCCCGGGACTAGCGGGAGCCCACGGGGAGCTGTTTTTT
CASSPGLAGAHGELFF
>TRBV30|-|-|TRBJ2-1
TGTGCCTGGAGTGGGGGGCTAGCGGTTGATGAGCAGTTCTTC
CAWSGGLAVDEQFF
>TRBV9|TRBD1|-|TRBJ1-2
TGTGCCAGCAGCCCAAGTAAGGGACAGACACCCTATGGCTACACCTTC
CASSPSKGQTPYGYTF
>TRBV25-1|-|-|TRBJ1-1
TGTGCCAGCAGTGCGGCCAGGGAATTTGACACTGAAGCTTTCTTT
CASSAAREFDTEAFF
>TRBV6-1|TRBD1|-|TRBJ1-5
TGTGCCAGCAGTGAAACAGGGGGCTATTATCAGCCCCAGCATTTT
CASSETGGYYQPQHF
>TRBV9|TRBD2|-|TRBJ2-7
TGTGCCAGCAGCTTGGGACTAGCGGGCCAATACGAGCAGTACTTC
CASSLGLAGQYEQYF
>TRBV5-4|-|-|TRBJ2-7
TGTGCCAGCAGCTTGGGCGACAGCTCCTACGAGCAGTACTTC
CASSLGDSSYEQYF
>TRBV28|-|-|TRBJ2-6
TGTGCCAGCACACGACAGTTCTCTGGGGCCAACGTCCTGACTTTC
CASTRQFSGANVLTF
>TRBV6-5|-|-|TRBJ1-1
TGTGCCAGCAGGGAGGTGGAAGCTTTCTTT
CASREVEAFF
>TRBV6-1|TRBD2|-|TRBJ2-3
TGTGCCAGCACCCCGGGACTAGCCACAGATACGCAGTATTTT
CASTPGLATDTQYF
>TRBV6-5|-|-|TRBJ1-4
TGTGCCAGCGCCCCGGATCTGGAGAGCGAAAAACTGTTTTTT
CASAPDLESEKLFF
>TRBV6-1|-|-|TRBJ2-7
TGTGCCAGCAGTGAGAGGGGGTTTGTATCCTACGAGCAGTACTTC
CASSERGFVSYEQYF
>TRBV6-5|TRBD1|-|TRBJ1-1
TGTGCCAGCAGTTACTCCCCAGGGGGCACTGAAGCTTTCTTT
CASSYSPGGTEAFF
>TRBV25-1|-|-|TRBJ2-4
TGTGCCAGCAGTCGATTACAGGGTGGGGACATTCAGTACTTC
CASSRLQGGDIQYF
>TRBV11-2|TRBD2|-|TRBJ2-1
TGTGCCAGCAGCTTAACAGCGGGAGGCTACAATGAGCAGTTCTTC
CASSLTAGGYNEQFF
>TRBV28|-|-|TRBJ2-7
TGTGCCAGCAGTACCCAACGACAGGCCTCCTACGAGCAGTACTTC
CASSTQRQASYEQYF
>TRBV5-4|-|-|TRBJ2-1
TGTGCCAGCAGCCAGATCGGGAACAGGGACAATGAGCAGTTCTTC
CASSQIGNRDNEQFF
>TRBV28|-|-|TRBJ1-2
TGTGCCAGCAGTCAGGGACAAGAAACCTACACCTTC
CASSQGQETYTF
>TRBV7-9|-|-|TRBJ1-3
TGTGCCAGCAGACAGACCGGAAACACCATATATTTT
CASRQTGNTIYF
>TRBV6-5|TRBD2|-|TRBJ2-5
TGTGCCAGCAGGGGCCTAGCGGGAGGGCAAGAGACCCAGTACTTC
CASRGLAGGQETQYF
>TRBV19|-|-|TRBJ2-3
TGTGCCAGTAGTAGCCCATATGAGCGGGCTAGCACAGATACGCAGTATTTT
CASSSPYERASTDTQYF
>TRBV19|TRBD1|-|TRBJ2-3
TGTGCCAGTAGTGAGCCACAGGGGGAAGATACGCAGTATTTT
CASSEPQGEDTQYF
>TRBV19|-|-|TRBJ2-7
TGTGCCAGTAGTATCCAGACGGGAGCCTACGAGCAGTACTTC
CASSIQTGAYEQYF
>TRBV29-1|TRBD1|-|TRBJ2-7
TGCAGCGTTGCAGGACAGGTCTCCTACGAGCAGTACTTC
CSVAGQVSYEQYF
>TRBV7-8|TRBD2|-|TRBJ2-3
TGTGCCAGCAGCTCCAACGGACTAGCGGCTTCCACAGATACGCAGTATTTT
CASSSNGLAASTDTQYF
>TRBV4-1|-|-|TRBJ1-2
TGCGCCAGCAGGGTTTATGGGGGCGCGGTAGGTGGCTACACCTTC
CASRVYGGAVGGYTF
>TRBV6-5|-|few|TRBJ1-2
TGTGCCAGCAGTAACAGGGACGGCTACACCTTC
CASSNRDGYTF